This T cell receptor beta chain was captured by sequencing in a study of blood T cells in healthy people across ages. Next came a second PCR, run for roughly 7 to 12 cycles, which used a sample-barcoded 5' primer along with a J-beta primer mix. In TCRdb, the 5' RACE reads were re-called with MiXCR into one record per CDR3 protein. The table lists about 570,000 distinct CDR3 sequences, about 25% of them singletons, with approximately 3.6% in the top ten. The V gene lost 5 bases and the J gene lost 5 bases, with 24 bases spanning the gap. Looked up from germline, CDR1 is SGHTA and CDR2 is FQGNSA. The CDR3 consists of 17 residues. These same data were also listed under a study on T cells of mothers and their children.

The chain links TRBV7-2 to TRBJ2-5, with D perhaps TRBD2 (5 bases). The sequence was obtained from a boy under 10 years old in good health. The source material was blood. Written as DNA, the CDR3 is TGTGCCAGCAGCCCCGGTGATTTCCGGGGTGTCGGGGAGACCCAGTACTTC. Translating gives CASSPGDFRGVGETQYF. The whole variable domain, remainder taken from reference TRBV7-2 and TRBJ2-5, is GAGVSQSPSNKVTEKGKDVELRCDPISGHTALYWYRQSLGQGLEFLIYFQGNSAPDKSGLPSDRFSAERTGGSVSTLTIQRTQQEDSAVYLCASSPGDFRGVGETQYFGPGTRLLVL.